These 12 T cell receptor beta chains originate from one sample sequenced in a study of blood T cell repertoires in COVID-19. TCRdb's copy holds only in-frame clones and misses some; the assay was immunoSEQ multiplex PCR. Here the sample spans about 380,000 clones, 88% being singletons. The specimen sequenced was PBMCs or T cells enriched from blood (not recorded which). All receptors derive from a woman aged 18 to 35 who had recovered from COVID-19.

V usage is TRBV7-9 and J usage is TRBJ2-3, with 8 bases fitting TRBD2. The CDR3 consists of 16 residues. Germline CDR1 SEHNR, CDR2 FQNEAQ (reference sequence). Trimming at V came to 2 bases and at J to 0 bases, leaving 4 bases not matched to a gene. The CDR3 loop reads CASSLTGGRSTDTQYF. In nucleotides, the CDR3 is TGTGCCAGCAGCTTAACGGGGGGGCGAAGCACAGATACGCAGTATTTT.

V and J are TRBV6-1 and TRBJ1-5; 7 nucleotides line up with TRBD1. The CDR3 runs 14 residues. The germline CDR1 and CDR2 sequences are MNHNS and SASEGT. The trim removed 3 bases at V and 9 bases at J, leaving 8 bases unmatched. CDR3 DNA sequence: TGTGCCAGCAGTGAGACGACAGGGTCTACGCCCCAGCATTTT. Its protein product is CASSETTGSTPQHF.

The V gene is TRBV4-3, the J gene TRBJ1-4; D not certain. Trimming shortened V by 1 base and J by 4 bases, and 10 bases separated the two germline ends. This CDR3 is built from 15 residues. Germline loops: CDR1 LGHNA, CDR2 YSLEER. The CDR3 sequence is CASSQAFTVNEKLFF. In nucleotides, the CDR3 is TGCGCCAGCAGCCAAGCGTTTACGGTTAATGAAAAACTGTTTTTT.

The rearrangement joins TRBV11-3 to TRBJ2-1; 10 bases are shared with TRBD1. The CDR3 is made up of 15 amino acids. Per the germline V gene, CDR1 is SGHNT and CDR2 is YENEEA. Trimming took 5 bases from V and 3 from J; bases not matched to a gene: 4. In nucleotides, the CDR3 is TGTGCCAGCAGCGGGGGGACAGGGGACTACAATGAGCAGTTCTTC. It is translated as CASSGGTGDYNEQFF.

The chain uses TRBV5-4 and TRBJ1-2; D is perhaps TRBD1 (5 bases). This CDR3 comprises 15 residues. CDR1 SGHNT and CDR2 YYREEE come from the germline V gene (reference sequence). The V gene lost 4 bases and the J gene lost 3 bases, with 16 bases spanning the gap. CDR3 amino acids: CASSRTGRGDYGYTF. CDR3 coding DNA: TGTGCCAGCAGCCGGACGGGGAGGGGAGACTATGGCTACACCTTC.

The chain has TRBV4-1 and TRBJ1-1; D is uncertain. CDR1 MGHRA and CDR2 YSYEKL come from the germline V gene. Trimming stripped 4 bases from V and 5 bases from J, with 14 bases between. This CDR3 has 14 amino acids. CDR3 residues: CASSPPAARTEAFF. The DNA for the CDR3 is TGCGCCAGCAGCCCCCCAGCGGCGCGGACTGAAGCTTTCTTT.

The chain is built from TRBV29-1 and TRBJ2-7, with 9 bases identical to TRBD1. There are 13 residues in the CDR3. V gave up 5 bases and J gave up 3 bases; unmatched junction bases: 5. The germline V gene has CDR1 SQVTM and CDR2 ANQGSEA. The CDR3 is CSVRTGANYEQYF. The DNA of the CDR3 is TGCAGCGTTAGGACAGGGGCCAACTACGAGCAGTACTTC.

The rearrangement links TRBV6-5 to TRBJ1-4, with D hard to call. Looked up from germline, CDR1 is MNHEY and CDR2 is SVGAGI. Trimming removed 8 bases from V and 0 bases from J, with 13 bases in between. The CDR3 contains 15 residues. The CDR3 reads CASVVAPATNEKLFF. CDR3 sequence (DNA): TGTGCCAGCGTGGTGGCTCCCGCAACTAATGAAAAACTGTTTTTT.

The chain recombines TRBV25-1 with TRBJ1-2; no clear D gene. The CDR3 runs 12 residues. CDR1 is MGHDK, CDR2 SYGVNS, per germline. The V gene lost 4 bases and the J gene lost 7 bases, with 10 bases spanning the gap. This CDR3 is CASSGRTPGYTF. The CDR3 region has the DNA TGTGCCAGCAGTGGGAGGACTCCTGGCTACACCTTC.

The V call is TRBV19, the J call TRBJ2-3; 9 positions match TRBD2. The trim removed 0 bases at V and 3 bases at J, leaving 7 bases unmatched. The CDR3 totals 17 residues. Per the germline V gene, CDR1 is LNHDA and CDR2 is SQIVND (reference sequence). This chain's CDR3 is CASSIDGGGAETDTQYF. CDR3 nucleotides: TGTGCCAGTAGTATAGATGGCGGGGGGGCCGAGACAGATACGCAGTATTTT. The complete variable domain, with remaining parts taken from reference TRBV19 and TRBJ2-3, reads DGGITQSPKYLFRKEGQNVTLSCEQNLNHDAMYWYRQDPGQGLRLIYYSQIVNDFQKGDIAEGYSVSREKKESFPLTVTSAQKNPTAFYLCASSIDGGGAETDTQYFGPGTRLTVL.

The chain couples TRBV30 to TRBJ1-2, with unresolved D. The CDR3 is 12 amino acids. From germline, CDR1 is GTSNPN and CDR2 SVGIG (reference sequence). Trimming took off 0 bases at V and 2 bases at J, with 4 bases between the two ends. CDR3 residues: CAWSVQNYGYTF. In nucleotides, the CDR3 is TGTGCCTGGAGTGTCCAGAACTATGGCTACACCTTC.

This chain connects TRBV4-2 to TRBJ2-7, with TRBD2 matching 9 bases. The CDR3 is 12 amino acids. Losses at the gene ends were 3 bases for V and 10 bases for J; bases not matched to a gene: 4. CDR1 and CDR2 from the germline V gene are LGHNA and YNFKEQ. Here the CDR3 DNA reads TGTGCCAGCAGCCAGAGCGGGGGGCCTCAGTACTTC. Translating gives CASSQSGGPQYF.